This is a list of T cell receptor beta chains from one sample in a study of cytomegalovirus exposure and HLA in healthy donors. Some clones are missing from TCRdb's copy, which holds only in-frame ones; the method was immunoSEQ multiplex PCR. The repertoire shows some 46,000 clones; the top ten hold 7.5% to 9%. The sequenced sample was PBMCs. These receptors were collected from a male donor in good health and CMV-seronegative. CDR3s include the opening cysteine and the closing phenylalanine or tryptophan. A D gene is named only where the DNA matches it firmly.

j_call d_call v_call cdr3_nt cdr3_aa
TRBJ2-1 - TRBV10-3 TGTGCCATCAGTGAGTCACTAGATAGCTCCTACAATGAGCAGTTCTTC CAISESLDSSYNEQFF
TRBJ2-1 - TRBV19 TGTGCCAGTAAGGTAAGGAGGGAGGAGGCCTACAATGAGCAGTTCTTC CASKVRREEAYNEQFF
TRBJ1-1 TRBD1 TRBV6-4 TGTGCCAGCAGGCCAGACAGGGGCAACACTGAAGCTTTCTTT CASRPDRGNTEAFF
TRBJ1-3 - TRBV7-2 TGTGCCAGCAGCGCACCGACAGGCTCTGGAAACACCATATATTTT CASSAPTGSGNTIYF
TRBJ2-1 TRBD2 TRBV7-8 TGTGCCAGCAGCTTTACTAGCGGGAGTTGGCGACGTGGCGGAAATGAGCAGTTCTTC CASSFTSGSWRRGGNEQFF
TRBJ2-1 TRBD2 TRBV10-1 TGCGCCAGCAGTGAGTTGGCAACTAGCGGGAGTACCTCCTACAATGAGCAGTTCTTC CASSELATSGSTSYNEQFF
TRBJ2-5 - TRBV7-9 TGTGCCAGCAGCTTAGTGCGACTGACTAGTCAAGAGACCCAGTACTTC CASSLVRLTSQETQYF
TRBJ2-3 - TRBV19 TGTGCCAGTAGTATAGCTGGGAGCCGTGGCACAGATACGCAGTATTTT CASSIAGSRGTDTQYF
TRBJ2-3 TRBD1 TRBV19 TGTGCCAGTAGCCAAAGGGGGACAGGGTTACCAGATACGCAGTATTTT CASSQRGTGLPDTQYF
TRBJ1-3 - TRBV7-6 TGTGCCAGCAGCTCGAGGCTACTCAGCTCTGGAAACACCATATATTTT CASSSRLLSSGNTIYF
TRBJ2-3 - TRBV5-1 TGCGCCAGCAGCTCAATGGCCGGGACTAGCACAGATACGCAGTATTTT CASSSMAGTSTDTQYF
TRBJ2-3 TRBD2 TRBV6-5 TGTGCCAGCAGTTTCCGGGAGGGGGGTGCAGATACGCAGTATTTT CASSFREGGADTQYF
TRBJ2-5 - TRBV28 TGTGCCAGCAGTCCCGGGAGATGGGGTCAAGAGACCCAGTACTTC CASSPGRWGQETQYF
TRBJ1-6 - TRBV7-6 TGTGCCAGCAGCCGCGGAGGGAATTCACCCCTCCACTTT CASSRGGNSPLHF
TRBJ1-5 TRBD1 TRBV18 TGTGCCAGCTCACCCTCGGGACAGGATTCGACCCAGCATTTT CASSPSGQDSTQHF
TRBJ1-2 - TRBV5-4 TGTGCCAGCAGCTTGGACAGCAACTATGGCTACACCTTC CASSLDSNYGYTF
TRBJ2-4 - TRBV18 TGTGCCAGCTCACCCATAGGGGACATTCAGTACTTC CASSPIGDIQYF
TRBJ2-3 - TRBV6-4 TGTGCCAGCAGTGACTCCGGTGGCAGGGATACGCAGTATTTT CASSDSGGRDTQYF
TRBJ2-7 TRBD1 TRBV18 TGTGCCAGCTCACCACTAGGACAGGGACGCGAGCAGTACTTC CASSPLGQGREQYF
TRBJ2-7 TRBD2 TRBV6-4 TGTGCCAGCAGTGACTCGGGAGGGTCGCTCGAGCAGTACTTC CASSDSGGSLEQYF
TRBJ1-5 - TRBV5-4 TGTGCCAGCAGCTTGCCCGGTCAGCCCCAGCATTTT CASSLPGQPQHF
TRBJ2-3 TRBD2 TRBV25-1 TGTGCCAGCAGTGAATTCCTAGCGGCTAGCACAGATACGCAGTATTTT CASSEFLAASTDTQYF
TRBJ2-7 - TRBV28 TGTGCCAGCAGGACAGCCTACGAGCAGTACTTC CASRTAYEQYF
TRBJ2-1 - TRBV27 TGTGCCAGCAGTTTTGATCCGAGCTCCTACAATGAGCAGTTCTTC CASSFDPSSYNEQFF
TRBJ2-5 - TRBV7-9 TGTGCCAGCAGCTACGGGACAACCGAAGAGACCCAGTACTTC CASSYGTTEETQYF
TRBJ1-4 - TRBV27 TGTGCCAGCAGTTTGACAGACCCTAGGGAAAAACTGTTTTTT CASSLTDPREKLFF
TRBJ1-3 TRBD1 TRBV2 TGTGCCAGCAGTAAGGGGGCATCGGGCGGAAACACCATATATTTT CASSKGASGGNTIYF
TRBJ1-2 - TRBV30 TGTGCCTGGGGTACGTCTAGGGGACTACCTAACTATGGCTACACCTTC CAWGTSRGLPNYGYTF
TRBJ2-1 - TRBV7-2 TGTGCCACCCGAGGTTTCCGGTCTGAGCAGTTCTTC CATRGFRSEQFF
TRBJ1-1 - TRBV30 TGTGCCTGGACGAGCGGGCCCGGTACTGAAGCTTTCTTT CAWTSGPGTEAFF
TRBJ2-2 - TRBV5-1 TGCGCCAGCAGCTCAGGGCCCGGCACCGGGGAGCTGTTTTTT CASSSGPGTGELFF
TRBJ1-5 TRBD1 TRBV6-1 TGTGCCATACAGGGGGCCTTAAAGCCCCAGCATTTT CAIQGALKPQHF
TRBJ1-5 TRBD1 TRBV5-4 TGTGCCAGCAGCGAGGACAGGGGTGGCAATCAGCCCCAGCATTTT CASSEDRGGNQPQHF
TRBJ2-7 TRBD1 TRBV5-8 TGTGCCAGCAGCTTTGGGACAGCCTACGAGCAGTACTTC CASSFGTAYEQYF
TRBJ2-3 TRBD1 TRBV27 TGTGCCAGCACGACAGGGGCTAGCACAGATACGCAGTATTTT CASTTGASTDTQYF
TRBJ1-1 - TRBV2 TGTGCCAGCAGTGAAGCGAGGGGAGGGTACACTGAAGCTTTCTTT CASSEARGGYTEAFF
TRBJ1-3 - TRBV28 TGTGCCAGCAGTTTGGGAGTCGGGTCGGCTGGAAACACCATATATTTT CASSLGVGSAGNTIYF
TRBJ1-6 - TRBV7-9 TGTGCCAGCACGCTAAACACAGGTTTTTCACCCCTCCACTTT CASTLNTGFSPLHF
TRBJ2-3 - TRBV7-9 TGTGCCAGCAGCTTAGTCGGCACAGATACGCAGTATTTT CASSLVGTDTQYF
TRBJ2-7 TRBD1 TRBV15 TGTGCCACCAGCAGAGGCCTGGACAGGGCCGAGCAGTACTTC CATSRGLDRAEQYF
TRBJ1-2 - TRBV4-3 TGCGCCAGCAGCCTAGCCCGCGCCTCTAACTATGGCTACACCTTC CASSLARASNYGYTF
TRBJ2-7 TRBD2 TRBV27 TGTGCCAGCAGTCACGGGACTAGCTCCTACGAGCAGTACTTC CASSHGTSSYEQYF
TRBJ2-7 - TRBV7-9 TGTGCCAGCAGCTTAGTCGCGGACGAGCAGTACTTC CASSLVADEQYF
TRBJ2-1 - TRBV6-6 TGTGCCAGCAGTTACTCGAAACGCGGGCTGGGGAATGAGCAGTTCTTC CASSYSKRGLGNEQFF
TRBJ2-3 TRBD1 TRBV19 TGTGCCAGTAGTCGCGACAGGGTGTCCGATACGCAGTATTTT CASSRDRVSDTQYF
TRBJ2-5 - TRBV7-9 TGTGCCAGCAAGGGAGGACGGAGAGGAACGGAGACCCAGTACTTC CASKGGRRGTETQYF
TRBJ1-5 - TRBV6-5 TGTGCCAGCAGTTACCGACAGGATAGCAATCAGCCCCAGCATTTT CASSYRQDSNQPQHF
TRBJ1-6 - TRBV5-6 TGTGCCAGCAGCTTGAGCAGGGCAAATTCACCCCTCCACTTT CASSLSRANSPLHF
TRBJ2-7 - TRBV5-1 TGCGCCAGCAGAATGTCTTCAGGCTACGAGCAGTACTTC CASRMSSGYEQYF
TRBJ1-5 TRBD1 TRBV7-2 TGTGCCAGCAGCTCCCTAGGACAGGGGGCGCGGGTGCCCCAGCATTTT CASSSLGQGARVPQHF
TRBJ2-5 - TRBV19 TGTGCCAGTAGTATCCTATCTCCGGGAGAACAAGAGACCCAGTACTTC CASSILSPGEQETQYF
TRBJ2-5 - TRBV9 TGTGCCAGCAGCACCCCGGGCGGAGAGGGCCAAGAGACCCAGTACTTC CASSTPGGEGQETQYF
TRBJ2-7 TRBD1 TRBV10-3 TGTGCCATCAGTGGGGCCCTACAGGGGGCTCGGGTCGAGCAGTACTTC CAISGALQGARVEQYF
TRBJ2-7 - TRBV6-5 TGTGCCAGCAGTTACCCGGGACAATCGACGTACGAGCAGTACTTC CASSYPGQSTYEQYF
TRBJ1-2 - TRBV9 TGTGCCAGCAGCGTAGGAGGGCTAGCTAACTATGGCTACACCTTC CASSVGGLANYGYTF
TRBJ2-7 TRBD1 TRBV5-1 TGCGCCAGCAGCCCCACAGGGGGAAACTACGAGCAGTACTTC CASSPTGGNYEQYF
TRBJ2-1 TRBD2 TRBV10-1 TGCGCCAGCAGCTCCGGACTAGCACACTACAATGAGCAGTTCTTC CASSSGLAHYNEQFF
TRBJ2-2 TRBD2 TRBV5-5 TGTGCCAGCAGCCTCGGACTAGGGGAGACCGGGGAGCTGTTTTTT CASSLGLGETGELFF
TRBJ1-1 - TRBV25-1 TGTGCCAGCAGTGCAAGGGGTCCTGAAGCTTTCTTT CASSARGPEAFF